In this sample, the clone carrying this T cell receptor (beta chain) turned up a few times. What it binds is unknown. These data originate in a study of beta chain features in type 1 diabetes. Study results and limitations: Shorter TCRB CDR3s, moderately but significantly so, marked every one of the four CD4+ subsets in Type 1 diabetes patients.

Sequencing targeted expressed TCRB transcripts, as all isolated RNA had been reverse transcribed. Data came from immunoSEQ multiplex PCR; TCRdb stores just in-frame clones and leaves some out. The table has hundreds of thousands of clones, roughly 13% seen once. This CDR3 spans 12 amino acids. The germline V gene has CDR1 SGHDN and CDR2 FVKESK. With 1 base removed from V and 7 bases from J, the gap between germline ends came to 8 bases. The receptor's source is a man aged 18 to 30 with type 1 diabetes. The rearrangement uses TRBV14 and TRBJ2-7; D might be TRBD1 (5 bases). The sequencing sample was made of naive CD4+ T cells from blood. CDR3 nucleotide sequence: TGTGCCAGCAGCCAAGGACAGATTGAGCAGTACTTC. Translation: CASSQGQIEQYF.